This T cell receptor (beta chain) was sequenced for a study of cytomegalovirus exposure and HLA in healthy donors. On the study more broadly: T cells numbering about 179 million yielded 117 million unique TCR beta sequences in an earlier analysis.

Researchers ran the PCR with 60 Vbeta and 13 Jbeta primers. TCRdb keeps only in-frame clones here, not all; method: immunoSEQ multiplex PCR. The top ten hold around 8% of the sample, which has 180,000 or so clones, roughly 74% seen once. Points on this clone: The antigen remains undetermined.

Germline CDR1 and CDR2: MNHNS and SASEGT. Trimming cost V 6 bases and J 7 bases, with 4 bases left between them. This CDR3 comprises 10 residues. Study-wide findings and caveats: Segments of the TCR beta V type were, in most cases, productive about 87% or about 30% of the time in an earlier analysis. The authors judged a highly shared variant cluster likely a sequencing artifact. According to the study, roughly 160 TCR beta chains were cytomegalovirus-associated.

The rearrangement joins TRBV6-1 to TRBJ1-5; unclear D gene. The specimen sequenced was PBMCs. This clonotype was sampled from a woman in her thirties or forties in good health and CMV-seropositive. The CDR3 DNA reads TGTGCCAGCAGCCTCCAGCCCCAGCATTTT. Amino acid sequence: CASSLQPQHF.